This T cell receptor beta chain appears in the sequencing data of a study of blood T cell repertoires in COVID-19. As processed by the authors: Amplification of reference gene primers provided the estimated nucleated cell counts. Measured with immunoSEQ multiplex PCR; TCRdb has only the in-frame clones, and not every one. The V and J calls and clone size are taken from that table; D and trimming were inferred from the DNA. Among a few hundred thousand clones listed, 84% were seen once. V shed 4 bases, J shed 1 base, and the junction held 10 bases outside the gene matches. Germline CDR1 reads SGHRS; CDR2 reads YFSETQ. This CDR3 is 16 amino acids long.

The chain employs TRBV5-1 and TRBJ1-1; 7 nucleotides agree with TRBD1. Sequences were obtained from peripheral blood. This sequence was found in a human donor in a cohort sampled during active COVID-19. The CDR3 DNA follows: TGCGCCAGCAGCAGCGGAGACAGGGTGAGGAACACTGAAGCTTTCTTT. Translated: CASSSGDRVRNTEAFF.